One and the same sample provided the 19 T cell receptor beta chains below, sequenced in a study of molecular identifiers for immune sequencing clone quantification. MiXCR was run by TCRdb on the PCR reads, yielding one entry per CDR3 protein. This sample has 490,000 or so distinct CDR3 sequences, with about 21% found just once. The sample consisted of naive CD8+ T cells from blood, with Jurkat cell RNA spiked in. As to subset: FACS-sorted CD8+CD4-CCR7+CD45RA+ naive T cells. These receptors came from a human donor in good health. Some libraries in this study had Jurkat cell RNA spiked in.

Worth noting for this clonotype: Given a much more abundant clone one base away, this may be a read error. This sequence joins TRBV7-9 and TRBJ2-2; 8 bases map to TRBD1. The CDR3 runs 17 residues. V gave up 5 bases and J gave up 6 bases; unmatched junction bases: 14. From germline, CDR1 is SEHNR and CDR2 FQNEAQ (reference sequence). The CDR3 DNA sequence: TGTGCCAGCAGCCATTGGGACAGGCAAGGAGACTCCGGGGAGCTGTTTTTT. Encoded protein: CASSHWDRQGDSGELFF.

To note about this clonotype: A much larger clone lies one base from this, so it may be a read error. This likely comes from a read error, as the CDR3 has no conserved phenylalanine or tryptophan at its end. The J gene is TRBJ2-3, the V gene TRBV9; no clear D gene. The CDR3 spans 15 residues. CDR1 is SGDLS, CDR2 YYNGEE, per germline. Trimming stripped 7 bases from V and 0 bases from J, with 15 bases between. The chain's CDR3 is CASERGASSTDTQYS. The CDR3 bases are TGTGCCAGCGAGCGAGGAGCCTCCAGCACAGATACGCAGTATTCT.

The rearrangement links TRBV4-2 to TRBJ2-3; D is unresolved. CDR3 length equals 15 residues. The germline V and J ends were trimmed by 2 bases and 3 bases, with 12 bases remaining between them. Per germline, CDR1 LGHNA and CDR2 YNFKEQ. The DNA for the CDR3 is TGTGCCAGCAGCCAAAGTGGATGGGATACAGATACGCAGTATTTT. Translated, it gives CASSQSGWDTDTQYF.

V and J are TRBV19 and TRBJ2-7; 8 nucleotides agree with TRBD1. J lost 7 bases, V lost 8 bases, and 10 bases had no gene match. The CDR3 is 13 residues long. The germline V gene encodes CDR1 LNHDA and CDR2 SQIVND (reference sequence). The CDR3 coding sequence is TGTGCCAGTGATACCGGGACAGGAGAAGAGCAGTACTTC. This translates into CASDTGTGEEQYF. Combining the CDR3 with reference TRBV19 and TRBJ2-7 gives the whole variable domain DGGITQSPKYLFRKEGQNVTLSCEQNLNHDAMYWYRQDPGQGLRLIYYSQIVNDFQKGDIAEGYSVSREKKESFPLTVTSAQKNPTAFYLCASDTGTGEEQYFGPGTRLTVT.

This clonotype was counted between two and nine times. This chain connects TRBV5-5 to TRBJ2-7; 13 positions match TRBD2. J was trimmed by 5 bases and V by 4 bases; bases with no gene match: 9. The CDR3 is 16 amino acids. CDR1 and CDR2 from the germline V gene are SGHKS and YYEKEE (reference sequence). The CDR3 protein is CASSEDWTSGSDEQYF. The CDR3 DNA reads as TGTGCCAGCAGCGAAGACTGGACTAGCGGGAGTGACGAGCAGTACTTC. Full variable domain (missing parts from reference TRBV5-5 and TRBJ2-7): DAGVTQSPTHLIKTRGQQVTLRCSPISGHKSVSWYQQVLGQGPQFIFQYYEKEERGRGNFPDRFSARQFPNYSSELNVNALLLGDSALYLCASSEDWTSGSDEQYFGPGTRLTVT.

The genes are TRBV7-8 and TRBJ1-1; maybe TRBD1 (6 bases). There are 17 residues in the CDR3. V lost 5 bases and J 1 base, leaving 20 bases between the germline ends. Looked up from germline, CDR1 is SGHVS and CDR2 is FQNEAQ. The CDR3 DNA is TGTGCCAGCAGCGAATTAGAGGACAGCCTAAAGAACACTGAAGCTTTCTTT. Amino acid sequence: CASSELEDSLKNTEAFF.

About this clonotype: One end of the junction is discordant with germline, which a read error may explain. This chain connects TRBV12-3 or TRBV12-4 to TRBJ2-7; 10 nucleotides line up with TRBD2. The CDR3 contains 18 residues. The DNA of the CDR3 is TGTGCCAGCAGTCGCAGCGGGGGGGGACGACATGGTGCCTACGAGCAGCACTTC. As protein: CASSRSGGGRHGAYEQHF.

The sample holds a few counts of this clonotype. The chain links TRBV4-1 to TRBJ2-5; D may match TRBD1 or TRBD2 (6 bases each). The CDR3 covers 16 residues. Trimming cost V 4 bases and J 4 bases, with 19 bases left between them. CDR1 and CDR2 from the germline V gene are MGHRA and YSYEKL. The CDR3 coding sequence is TGCGCCAGCAGCCCGTTTGGAGGCCCGGGGGCAGAGACCCAGTACTTC. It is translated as CASSPFGGPGAETQYF.

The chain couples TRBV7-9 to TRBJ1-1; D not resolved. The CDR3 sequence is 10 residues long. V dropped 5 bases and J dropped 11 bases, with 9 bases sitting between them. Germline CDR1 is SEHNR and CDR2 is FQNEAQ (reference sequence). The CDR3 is CASSMEVAFF. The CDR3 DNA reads TGTGCCAGCAGCATGGAGGTCGCTTTCTTT.

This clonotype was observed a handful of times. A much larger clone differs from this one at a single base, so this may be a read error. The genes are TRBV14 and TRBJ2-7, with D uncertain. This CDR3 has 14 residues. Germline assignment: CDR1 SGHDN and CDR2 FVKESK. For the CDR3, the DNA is TGTGCCGGCAGCCAGGACGCTTGGGCCTACGAGCAGTACTTC. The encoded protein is CAGSQDAWAYEQYF.

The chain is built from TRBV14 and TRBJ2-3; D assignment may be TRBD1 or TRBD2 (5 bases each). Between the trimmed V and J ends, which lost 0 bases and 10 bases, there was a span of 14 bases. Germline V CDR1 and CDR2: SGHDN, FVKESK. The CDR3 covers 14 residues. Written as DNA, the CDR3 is TGTGCCAGCAGCCAAGAGGGACGACTTACAGCGCAGTATTTT. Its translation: CASSQEGRLTAQYF.

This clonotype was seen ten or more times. CDR3 protein: CSASSLQGAFSGNTIYF. CDR3 nucleotides: TGCAGTGCTAGCTCCTTGCAGGGGGCCTTCTCTGGAAACACCATATATTTT. This sequence joins TRBV20-1 and TRBJ1-3; TRBD1 aligns across 8 bases. Germline trimming cut 3 bases from V and 0 bases from J; bases unmatched to any gene: 10. The CDR3 length is 17 residues. Germline V gene data show CDR1 as DFQATT and CDR2 as SNEGSKA (reference sequence).

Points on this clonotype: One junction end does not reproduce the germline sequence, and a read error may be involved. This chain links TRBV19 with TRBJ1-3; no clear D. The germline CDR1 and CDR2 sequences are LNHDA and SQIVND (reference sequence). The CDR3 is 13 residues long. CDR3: CATTIGTGSTIYF. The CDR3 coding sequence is TGTGCCACCACAATAGGCACTGGAAGCACCATATATTTT.

The CDR3 loop reads CANSRPDSTQETQYF. The CDR3 DNA reads as TGTGCCAACTCAAGACCAGACTCTACCCAAGAGACCCAGTACTTC. The rearrangement links TRBV12-3 or TRBV12-4 to TRBJ2-5; D unresolved. Trimming stripped 10 bases from V and 1 base from J, with 19 bases between. The CDR3 spans 15 residues.

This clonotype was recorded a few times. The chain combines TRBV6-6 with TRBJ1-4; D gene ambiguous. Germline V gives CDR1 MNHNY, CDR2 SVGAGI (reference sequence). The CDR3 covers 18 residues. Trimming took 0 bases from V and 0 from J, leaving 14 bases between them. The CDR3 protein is CASSYSEAHTATNEKLFF. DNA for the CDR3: TGTGCCAGCAGTTACTCGGAGGCCCACACTGCAACTAATGAAAAACTGTTTTTT.

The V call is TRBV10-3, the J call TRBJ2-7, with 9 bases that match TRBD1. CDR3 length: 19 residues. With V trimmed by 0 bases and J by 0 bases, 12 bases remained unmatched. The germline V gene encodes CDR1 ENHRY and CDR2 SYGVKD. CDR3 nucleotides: TGTGCCATCAGTGAGTCGACCACGGGACAGGGAATAAGCTCCTACGAGCAGTACTTC. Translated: CAISESTTGQGISSYEQYF.

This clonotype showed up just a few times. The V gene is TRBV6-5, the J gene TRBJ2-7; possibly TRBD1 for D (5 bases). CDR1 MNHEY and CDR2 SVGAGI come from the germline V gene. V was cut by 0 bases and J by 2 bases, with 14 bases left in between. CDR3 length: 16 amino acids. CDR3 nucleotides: TGTGCCAGCAGTTACTCGACAGTGGCGACAGCCTACGAGCAGTACTTC. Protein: CASSYSTVATAYEQYF.

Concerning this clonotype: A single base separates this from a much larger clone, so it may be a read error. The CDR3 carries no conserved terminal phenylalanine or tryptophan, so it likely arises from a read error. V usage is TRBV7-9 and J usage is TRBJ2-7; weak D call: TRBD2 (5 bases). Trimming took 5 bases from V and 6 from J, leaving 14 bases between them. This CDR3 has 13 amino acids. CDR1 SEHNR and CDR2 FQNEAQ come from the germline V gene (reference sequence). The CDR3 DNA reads TGTGCCAGCAGCGGCACTAGAGAGCCCGAGCAGTACCTC. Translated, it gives CASSGTREPEQYL.

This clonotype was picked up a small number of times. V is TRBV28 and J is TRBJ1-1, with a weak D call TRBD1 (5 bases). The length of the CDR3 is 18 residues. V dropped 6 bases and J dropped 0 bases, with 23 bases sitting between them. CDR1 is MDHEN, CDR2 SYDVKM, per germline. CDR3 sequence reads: CASSKEPGLRPLNTEAFF. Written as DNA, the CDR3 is TGTGCCAGCAGCAAGGAACCGGGACTTCGACCCCTGAACACTGAAGCTTTCTTT.